What follows describes a single T cell receptor beta chain. Its target is not known. The repertoire was sequenced with immunoSEQ multiplex PCR; TCRdb's copy has only in-frame clones and lacks some. The table includes some 1,100,000 clones, more than 75% detected once. This entry belongs to a study of shared clonotypes between healthy human individuals. Looking at the study overall: The donors, a couple of women and a few men, were aged 18 to 49. Per donor, three plates held CD4 naive cells, three held CD4 memory, two held CD8 naive and one held CD8 memory.

Study-wide results and caveats: Naive subsets typically showed greater estimated richness than memory subsets. Clonotypes shared by all four sorted-subset donors had higher generation probabilities than non-shared clonotypes.

The CDR3 runs to 19 residues. Germline V gene sequence: CDR1 MRHNA, CDR2 SNTAGT. The ends were cut back, 6 bases at V and 0 bases at J, with 25 bases in the middle. This rearrangement joins TRBV6-4 to TRBJ2-3; tentatively, D is TRBD1 (6 bases). The sequenced sample consisted of memory CD4+ T cells from PBMCs. The sample's subset: CD45RA-negative fraction. The sequence was obtained from a man younger than 35 in good health. Some clones in this sample may be carry-over from other donors' samples. This chain's CDR3 is CASSTTGSHYPSSTDTQYF. The CDR3 nucleotides are TGTGCCAGCAGCACCACAGGGTCCCACTACCCTTCGAGCACAGATACGCAGTATTTT.